Listed below are T cell receptor beta chains from one sample, sequenced in a study of T cell responses to AZD1222 COVID-19 vaccine. The assay was immunoSEQ multiplex PCR, and TCRdb's table has in-frame clones only and misses some. The sample contains more than 90,000 clones, 88% of which appear only once. Sequenced material: peripheral blood, taken 28 days after the second AZD1222 dose. These TCRs come from an adult who received the AZD1222 COVID-19 vaccine. Each CDR3 is given with its conserved first and last residue. Fields, in order: V gene, J gene, CDR3 protein.

V: TRBV5-1
J: TRBJ1-1
CDR3: CASSTPQGSELDTEAFF

V: TRBV21-1
J: TRBJ1-4
CDR3: CAVGGISEKLFF

V: TRBV25-1
J: TRBJ2-5
CDR3: CASSDLTEKQETQYF

V: TRBV13
J: TRBJ1-3
CDR3: CASSLKITSPGNTIYF

V: TRBV2
J: TRBJ1-3
CDR3: CASRAGDIGNTIYF

V: TRBV6-5
J: TRBJ1-1
CDR3: CASREHQNTEAFF

V: TRBV5-1
J: TRBJ1-1
CDR3: CASSFQGLTEAFF

V: TRBV2
J: TRBJ1-4
CDR3: CASSVYSSTNEKLFF

V: TRBV3-1/TRBV3-2
J: TRBJ2-3
CDR3: CASSTSSGEGDTQYF

V: TRBV19
J: TRBJ1-1
CDR3: CASSIPGGATGTEAFF

V: TRBV15
J: TRBJ2-7
CDR3: CATSRISRYEQYF

V: TRBV2
J: TRBJ2-5
CDR3: CARRTSGDRETQYF

V: TRBV19
J: TRBJ1-2
CDR3: CASSYRDSFNYGYTF

V: TRBV12-5
J: TRBJ1-6
CDR3: CASGLVTRGALHF

V: TRBV14
J: TRBJ2-6
CDR3: CASSLIGGLSSGANVLTF

V: TRBV18
J: TRBJ2-7
CDR3: CASSPVTFKYEQYF

V: TRBV29-1
J: TRBJ2-7
CDR3: CSVVSWAGYEQYF

V: TRBV5-4
J: TRBJ2-3
CDR3: CASSLGAGESTDTQYF

V: TRBV7-2
J: TRBJ2-7
CDR3: CASSSVVPYEQYF

V: TRBV12-3/TRBV12-4
J: TRBJ1-1
CDR3: CASSLQGDTEAFF

V: TRBV4-2
J: TRBJ2-2
CDR3: CASSQEASATGELFF

V: TRBV20-1
J: TRBJ1-1
CDR3: CSAPHRGGAAF

V: TRBV2
J: TRBJ1-5
CDR3: CASSAGQQPQHF

V: TRBV6-2/TRBV6-3
J: TRBJ2-5
CDR3: CASSYQKRDGQETQYF

V: TRBV13
J: TRBJ1-3
CDR3: CASSSPADSGNTIYF

V: TRBV19
J: TRBJ2-1
CDR3: CASRLALSSYNEQFF

V: TRBV4-2
J: TRBJ2-7
CDR3: CASSRGQGTHEQYF

V: TRBV7-2
J: TRBJ2-2
CDR3: CASTMTAGGPVGELFF

V: TRBV5-4
J: TRBJ2-7
CDR3: CASSGDGYEQYF

V: TRBV9
J: TRBJ1-1
CDR3: CASSDPLDTEAFF

V: TRBV19
J: TRBJ2-3
CDR3: CASRTGISTDTQYF

V: TRBV3-1/TRBV3-2
J: TRBJ2-7
CDR3: CASSLRQGFYEQYF

V: TRBV6-5
J: TRBJ1-4
CDR3: CASISGQFNEKLFF

V: TRBV25-1
J: TRBJ2-5
CDR3: CASNGGGGPQETQYF

V: TRBV5-1
J: TRBJ1-6
CDR3: CASSSGQGGGSPLHF

V: TRBV5-4
J: TRBJ2-1
CDR3: CASSSEIEQFF

V: TRBV18
J: TRBJ1-2
CDR3: CASSPPGQGGYTF

V: TRBV30
J: TRBJ1-2
CDR3: CAWSVNTGSYGYTF

V: TRBV19
J: TRBJ1-1
CDR3: CASKTGAPNTEAFF

V: TRBV21-1
J: TRBJ1-1
CDR3: CASSNGPSGVTEAFF

V: TRBV28
J: TRBJ1-1
CDR3: CASTQQGYRPEAFF

V: TRBV5-6
J: TRBJ1-3
CDR3: CASSTYRLDTFSGNTIYF

V: TRBV6-5
J: TRBJ1-1
CDR3: CASRYSNTEAFF

V: TRBV6-5
J: TRBJ2-1
CDR3: CASSQRGGHNEQFF

V: TRBV10-3
J: TRBJ2-3
CDR3: CAISESMFWTRSTADTQYF

V: TRBV9
J: TRBJ2-4
CDR3: CASSQGTGESKNIQYF

V: TRBV11-2
J: TRBJ2-7
CDR3: CASSSSIRQQQYF

V: TRBV28
J: TRBJ1-6
CDR3: CASKPGPPGSPLHF

V: TRBV9
J: TRBJ2-7
CDR3: CASSVVPPRSPYEQYF

V: TRBV6-2/TRBV6-3
J: TRBJ1-3
CDR3: CASSYQGSGNTIYF

V: TRBV5-1
J: TRBJ1-2
CDR3: CASSEGRANYGYTF

V: TRBV5-1
J: TRBJ1-1
CDR3: CASSLDGEVGTEAFF

V: TRBV5-6
J: TRBJ2-7
CDR3: CASSLVGLAGGEQYF

V: TRBV9
J: TRBJ2-5
CDR3: CASSSLAGGETQYF

V: TRBV19
J: TRBJ2-7
CDR3: CASRGRGSSYEQYF